Below, one T cell receptor beta chain is given with its context. The data belong to a study of brain T cells in children with intractable seizures. The data were produced by immunoSEQ multiplex PCR, yet TCRdb's version contains in-frame clones alone and is incomplete. The table shows 95,000 to 120,000 clones, with 94% occurring only once. The sequence derives from a boy in the first two years of life with hemimegalencephaly and intractable seizures. The sample consisted of peripheral blood, taken at surgery.

The CDR3 DNA reads TGCGCCAGCAGCTTGGGTAGGGAGTCAAATTCACCCCTCCACTTT. Its translation: CASSLGRESNSPLHF. J is TRBJ1-6 and V is TRBV5-1, with no clear D. The CDR3 is 15 amino acids. CDR1 SGHRS and CDR2 YFSETQ come from the germline V gene. Trimming took off 0 bases at V and 7 bases at J, with 11 bases between the two ends. The entire variable domain, with the rest obtained from reference TRBV5-1 and TRBJ1-6, is as follows: KAGVTQTPRYLIKTRGQQVTLSCSPISGHRSVSWYQQTPGQGLQFLFEYFSETQRNKGNFPGRFSGRQFSNSRSEMNVSTLELGDSALYLCASSLGRESNSPLHFGNGTRLTVT.